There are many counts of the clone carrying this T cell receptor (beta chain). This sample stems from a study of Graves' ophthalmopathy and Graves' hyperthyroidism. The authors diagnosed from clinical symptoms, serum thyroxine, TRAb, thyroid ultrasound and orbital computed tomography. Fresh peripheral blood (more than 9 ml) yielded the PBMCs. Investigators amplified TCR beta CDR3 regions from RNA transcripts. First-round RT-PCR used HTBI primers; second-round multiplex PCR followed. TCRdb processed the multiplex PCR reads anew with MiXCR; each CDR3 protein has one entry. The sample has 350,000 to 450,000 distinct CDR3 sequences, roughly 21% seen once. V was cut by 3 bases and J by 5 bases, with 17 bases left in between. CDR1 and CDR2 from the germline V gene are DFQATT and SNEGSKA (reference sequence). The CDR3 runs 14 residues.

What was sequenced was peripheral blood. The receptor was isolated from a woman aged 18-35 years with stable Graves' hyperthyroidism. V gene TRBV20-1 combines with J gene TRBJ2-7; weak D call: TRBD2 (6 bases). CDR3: CSARPLAANHEQYF. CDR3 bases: TGCAGTGCTAGGCCCTTAGCGGCGAACCACGAGCAGTACTTC.